One sample yielded the 21 T cell receptor beta chains listed below, sequenced in a study of T cell responses to AZD1222 COVID-19 vaccine. The method was immunoSEQ multiplex PCR; TCRdb's version includes in-frame clones alone and lacks a portion of them. The sample holds about 140,000 clones, around 88% seen once. The sample was peripheral blood, taken on day 0 of AZD1222 vaccination. Every receptor here comes from an adult in good health.

The chain links TRBV5-1 to TRBJ1-3, with D perhaps TRBD1 (5 bases). Per germline, CDR1 SGHRS and CDR2 YFSETQ. The CDR3 runs to 13 residues. Trimming took 1 base from V and 3 from J, leaving 5 bases between them. Here the CDR3 DNA reads TGCGCCAGCAGCTTGACAGGTGGAAACACCATATATTTT. Residues: CASSLTGGNTIYF.

This clone appeared once. The rearrangement joins TRBV5-4 to TRBJ1-4; D not certain. Germline values: CDR1 SGHNT, CDR2 YYREEE (reference sequence). The germline V and J ends were trimmed by 0 bases and 5 bases, with 8 bases remaining between them. The CDR3 sequence is 14 residues long. Here the CDR3 reads CASSLAGGNEKLFF. CDR3 sequence (DNA): TGTGCCAGCAGCTTGGCGGGAGGGAATGAAAAACTGTTTTTT.

The CDR3 bases are TGTGCCAGCAGCCCCGTCGGAGGACAGAACACCGGGGAGCTGTTTTTT. This gives the protein CASSPVGGQNTGELFF. The chain joins TRBV7-2 to TRBJ2-2; tentatively, D is TRBD1 or TRBD2 (5 bases each). CDR3 length equals 16 residues. With 5 bases removed from V and 1 base from J, the gap between germline ends came to 14 bases. CDR1 is SGHTA and CDR2 is FQGNSA in the germline V gene.

V is TRBV7-9 and J is TRBJ1-1, with TRBD1 matching 7 bases. Trimming removed 5 bases from V and 6 bases from J; junction bases left unmatched: 15. In germline, CDR1 is SEHNR, CDR2 FQNEAQ (reference sequence). This CDR3 comprises 16 residues. Written as DNA, the CDR3 is TGTGCCAGCAGCCACCGACAGGGCGTTCCAACGGCTGAAGCTTTCTTT. This codes for CASSHRQGVPTAEAFF.

The chain is built from TRBV7-8 and TRBJ2-3; the match to TRBD2 covers 7 bases. Germline loops: CDR1 SGHVS, CDR2 FQNEAQ. Germline trimming cut 4 bases from V and 2 bases from J; bases unmatched to any gene: 3. The CDR3 has 14 residues. The CDR3 reads CASSYRDYTDTQYF. As DNA, the CDR3 is TGTGCCAGCAGCTATAGGGACTACACAGATACGCAGTATTTT.

The count of this clone is one. The chain couples TRBV13 to TRBJ1-2; tentatively, D is TRBD1 (6 bases). Trimming pared 0 bases from V and 8 bases from J, leaving 13 bases between. Germline loops: CDR1 PRHDT, CDR2 FYEKMQ (reference sequence). The CDR3 is made up of 14 amino acids. The CDR3 bases are TGTGCCAGCAGCTTAGGGGCAGGGGAAACCGGCTACACCTTC. Protein sequence: CASSLGAGETGYTF.

V gene TRBV29-1 combines with J gene TRBJ2-2, with a tentative D call TRBD1 (5 bases). CDR1 and CDR2 (germline): SQVTM, ANQGSEA. The V gene lost 1 base and the J gene lost 5 bases, with 11 bases spanning the gap. The length of the CDR3 is 14 residues. The CDR3 nucleotides are TGCAGCGTTGAAGTTGGGCAGGGTACCGGGGAGCTGTTTTTT. Its protein is CSVEVGQGTGELFF.

The rearrangement joins TRBV7-9 to TRBJ1-1; maybe TRBD1 (5 bases). This CDR3 spans 17 amino acids. Between the trimmed V and J ends, which lost 1 base and 0 bases, there was a span of 15 bases. From germline, CDR1 is SEHNR and CDR2 FQNEAQ (reference sequence). CDR3 sequence (DNA): TGTGCCAGCAGCTTAGTCCAACAGGCCCCTCTGAACACTGAAGCTTTCTTT. It is translated as CASSLVQQAPLNTEAFF.

The genes are TRBV7-2 and TRBJ2-3; 12 bases map to TRBD2. The CDR3 length is 18 residues. Germline CDR1 reads SGHTA; CDR2 reads FQGNSA. With V trimmed by 1 base and J by 6 bases, 11 bases remained unmatched. Written as DNA, the CDR3 is TGTGCCAGCAGCTTAGTTGGTCTAGCGGGAGGGCCGTTGGATACGCAGTATTTT. Amino acids: CASSLVGLAGGPLDTQYF.

The J gene is TRBJ1-5, the V gene TRBV27, with TRBD1 matching 7 bases. V was clipped by 6 bases and J by 5 bases; unmatched bases: 4. CDR1 and CDR2 (germline): MNHEY, SMNVEV (reference sequence). The CDR3 has 13 amino acids. CDR3 bases: TGTGCCAGCAGCTCGAGGGGGCATCAGCCCCAGCATTTT. Encoded protein: CASSSRGHQPQHF.

This sequence joins TRBV6-4 and TRBJ2-1, with 14 bases aligning to TRBD2. The ends lost 4 bases at V and 9 bases at J; junction bases unmatched: 8. Germline V gene lookup returns CDR1 MRHNA and CDR2 SNTAGT. The CDR3 length is 16 residues. CDR3 sequence: CASSVSGTSGSGEQFF. CDR3 in DNA: TGTGCCAGCAGTGTTAGTGGGACTAGCGGGAGTGGTGAGCAGTTCTTC.

The CDR3 is CASSVKREGTGELFF. The CDR3 DNA sequence: TGTGCCAGCAGCGTCAAGCGGGAGGGTACCGGGGAGCTGTTTTTT. The chain recombines TRBV9 with TRBJ2-2; the match to TRBD2 covers 10 bases. The CDR3 extends over 15 amino acids. CDR1 SGDLS and CDR2 YYNGEE come from the germline V gene. Trimming removed 2 bases from V and 5 bases from J; junction bases left unmatched: 3.

The chain's CDR3 is CASSLGGLANYNEQFF. CDR3 DNA: TGTGCCAGCAGCTTAGGCGGACTAGCGAACTACAATGAGCAGTTCTTC. This sequence joins TRBV5-4 and TRBJ2-1; TRBD2 agrees at 9 bases. V lost 2 bases and J lost 3; bases outside the gene matches: 6. The germline CDR1 and CDR2 sequences are SGHNT and YYREEE (reference sequence). CDR3 size: 16 residues.

The genes are TRBV29-1 and TRBJ2-5; D is perhaps TRBD2 (7 bases). This CDR3 region has 14 residues. Germline V gene sequence: CDR1 SQVTM, CDR2 ANQGSEA. V was cut by 3 bases and J by 5 bases, with 16 bases left in between. Here the CDR3 reads CSVDIGLGGETQYF. The DNA for the CDR3 is TGCAGCGTTGATATTGGACTAGGGGGGGAGACCCAGTACTTC.

V is TRBV27 and J is TRBJ1-6; weak D call: TRBD1 (5 bases). The CDR3 loop spans 19 amino acids. Trimming took 6 bases from V and 9 from J, leaving 30 bases between them. The V gene's germline CDR1 is MNHEY and CDR2 SMNVEV (reference sequence). CDR3 protein: CASRQHPGLRWREGSPLHF. CDR3 DNA: TGTGCCAGCAGACAACATCCGGGACTAAGGTGGAGGGAGGGTTCACCCCTCCACTTT.

The rearrangement uses TRBV19 and TRBJ1-1; D uncertain. The CDR3 extends over 17 amino acids. Germline CDR1 reads LNHDA; CDR2 reads SQIVND (reference sequence). V lost 10 bases to trimming and J lost 6 bases, with 30 bases between them. In DNA, the CDR3 is TGTGCCACCCGTTCCGGGTCTCGCGTTATGGGTCACTCTGAAGCTTTCTTT. Protein sequence: CATRSGSRVMGHSEAFF. Filled out from reference TRBV19 and TRBJ1-1, the complete variable domain reads DGGITQSPKYLFRKEGQNVTLSCEQNLNHDAMYWYRQDPGQGLRLIYYSQIVNDFQKGDIAEGYSVSREKKESFPLTVTSAQKNPTAFYLCATRSGSRVMGHSEAFFGQGTRLTVV.

V usage is TRBV7-7 and J usage is TRBJ2-1; D may correspond to TRBD1 or TRBD2 (5 bases each). CDR3 size: 16 residues. Trimming left V 2 bases short and J 8 bases short, with 19 bases between. CDR1 and CDR2 from the germline V gene are SSHAT and FNYEAQ (reference sequence). The CDR3 spells CASSLMPPGPLYEQFF. The CDR3 DNA follows: TGTGCCAGCAGCTTAATGCCTCCGGGGCCTTTGTATGAGCAGTTCTTC. The full variable domain, completed using reference TRBV7-7 and TRBJ2-1, is GAGVSQSPRYKVTKRGQDVTLRCDPISSHATLYWYQQALGQGPEFLTYFNYEAQPDKSGLPSDRFSAERPEGSISTLTIQRTEQRDSAMYRCASSLMPPGPLYEQFFGPGTRLTVL.

CDR3 sequence reads: CASSLNTEQYF. The CDR3, as DNA: TGTGCCAGCAGCTTAAACACGGAGCAGTACTTC. This chain links TRBV5-4 with TRBJ2-7; D remains unclear. Germline V gives CDR1 SGHNT, CDR2 YYREEE (reference sequence). The CDR3 runs to 11 residues. The V end lost 2 bases, the J end lost 7 bases, and 7 bases lay between the germline ends.

Only a few counts were recorded for this clone. The rearrangement uses TRBV27 and TRBJ1-4, with unresolved D. The CDR3 totals 13 residues. Germline loops: CDR1 MNHEY, CDR2 SMNVEV (reference sequence). Trimming stripped 7 bases from V and 5 bases from J, with 11 bases between. The CDR3 sequence is CASKPRRNEKLFF. The CDR3 nucleotides read TGTGCCAGCAAACCCCGGAGAAATGAAAAACTGTTTTTT. Drawing the rest from reference TRBV27 and TRBJ1-4, the complete variable domain is EAQVTQNPRYLITVTGKKLTVTCSQNMNHEYMSWYRQDPGLGLRQIYYSMNVEVTDKGDVPEGYKVSRKEKRNFPLILESPSPNQTSLYFCASKPRRNEKLFFGSGTQLSVL.

The table lists this clone with a count of one. This chain links TRBV27 with TRBJ2-1; tentative D call: TRBD1 (5 bases). Per the germline V gene, CDR1 is MNHEY and CDR2 is SMNVEV (reference sequence). V gave up 5 bases and J gave up 7 bases, with 18 bases separating them. The CDR3 has 15 residues. The CDR3 sequence: CASSRGQGQYNEQFF. CDR3 sequence (DNA): TGTGCCAGCAGTAGAGGTCAGGGTCAGTATAATGAGCAGTTCTTC.

The rearrangement links TRBV29-1 to TRBJ1-5; no clear D. V was trimmed by 4 bases and J by 3 bases, leaving 7 bases between them. CDR3 length: 12 amino acids. The germline CDR1 and CDR2 sequences are SQVTM and ANQGSEA. CDR3 DNA sequence: TGCAGCGTTGCCCAGGCCAATCAGCCCCAGCATTTT. Translating it yields CSVAQANQPQHF.